This T cell receptor (beta chain) was sequenced in a study of CXCR3-negative and CXCR3-positive naive CD8 T cells. Study findings and constraints: In both naive subsets diversity was comparably high, whereas memory CD8+ cells showed much lower diversity. Cryopreserved cells partially lost CXCR3 expression, and fresh PBMCs were used in most assays. Higher TRB CDR3 hydrophobicity marked CXCR3-positive naive cells relative to CXCR3-negative naive cells.

At about 310,000 cells each, triplicate sorts were carried out for each CD8+ T cell subset. Identification of naive CD8+ T cells rested on CD45RO-CCR7+CD27+CD95- status. Note on this clonotype: Its antigen is not known.

Libraries of TRB cDNA were made by 5' RACE and carried UMIs. TCRdb reprocessed the 5' RACE reads, keeping one entry per CDR3 protein, no DNA. In all, the sample yields 130,000 or so distinct CDR3 sequences. This receptor was obtained from a human donor in good health. Some clones in this sample may be carry-over from other donors' samples. The sequencing sample was made of naive CXCR3+ CD8+ T cells from blood. Stated subset: CD45RO-CCR7+CD27+CD95- naive CD8+ T cells expressing CXCR3 (TNR3+).

CDR3 protein: CASRSGATQETQYF. This sequence joins TRBV7-9 and TRBJ2-5. Germline assignment: CDR1 SEHNR and CDR2 FQNEAQ (reference sequence). This CDR3 region has 14 residues.